This T cell receptor (beta chain) was profiled in a study of Graves' ophthalmopathy and Graves' hyperthyroidism. Looking at the study overall: Peripheral blood collection took place at initial diagnosis, before any treatment. Study-wide findings and caveats: Forecasting of ophthalmopathy progression by the model achieved roughly 69% sensitivity and about 77% specificity.

The V gene lost 0 bases and the J gene lost 3 bases, with 13 bases spanning the gap. This CDR3 has 16 amino acids. Germline V gene sequence: CDR1 KGHDR, CDR2 SFDVKD. This clonotype was picked up many times. Antigen specificity is unknown. Amplifying from RNA transcripts, the study obtained TCR beta CDR3 regions. A first-round RT-PCR used HTBI primers, followed by a second-round multiplex PCR. TCRdb ran MiXCR on the multiplex PCR reads and lists one entry per CDR3 protein. The sample has 450,000 or so distinct CDR3 sequences; approximately 14% are singletons. The TCR comes from a woman under 40 with Graves' ophthalmopathy. Source material: blood. The chain joins TRBV24-1 to TRBJ1-1, with D hard to call. The CDR3 nucleotides are TGTGCCACCAGTGATTTGCGTGGAATCATCGACACTGAAGCTTTCTTT. Residues: CATSDLRGIIDTEAFF.